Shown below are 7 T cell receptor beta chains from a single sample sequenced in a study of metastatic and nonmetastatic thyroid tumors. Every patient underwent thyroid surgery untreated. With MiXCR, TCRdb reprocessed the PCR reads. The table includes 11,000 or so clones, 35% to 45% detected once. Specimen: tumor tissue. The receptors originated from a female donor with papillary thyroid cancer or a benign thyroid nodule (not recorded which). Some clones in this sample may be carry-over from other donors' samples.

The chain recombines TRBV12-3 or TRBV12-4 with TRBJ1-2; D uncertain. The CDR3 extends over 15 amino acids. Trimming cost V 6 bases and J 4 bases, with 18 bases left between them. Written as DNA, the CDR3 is TGTGCCAGCAGCCGCCCGTGGGCCTCACTCTATGGCTACACCTTC. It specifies CASSRPWASLYGYTF.

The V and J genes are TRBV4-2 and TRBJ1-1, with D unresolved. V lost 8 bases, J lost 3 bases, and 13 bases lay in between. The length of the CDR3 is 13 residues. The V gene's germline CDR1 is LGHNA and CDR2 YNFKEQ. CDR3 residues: CASQGSFYTEAFF. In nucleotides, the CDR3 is TGTGCCAGCCAAGGGTCCTTTTACACTGAAGCTTTCTTT.

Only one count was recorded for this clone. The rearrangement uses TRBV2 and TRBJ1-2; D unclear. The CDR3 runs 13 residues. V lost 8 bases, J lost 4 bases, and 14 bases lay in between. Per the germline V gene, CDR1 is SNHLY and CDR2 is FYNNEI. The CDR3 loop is CASYRPGSYGYTF. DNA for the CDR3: TGTGCCAGCTACCGGCCCGGGAGCTATGGCTACACCTTC.

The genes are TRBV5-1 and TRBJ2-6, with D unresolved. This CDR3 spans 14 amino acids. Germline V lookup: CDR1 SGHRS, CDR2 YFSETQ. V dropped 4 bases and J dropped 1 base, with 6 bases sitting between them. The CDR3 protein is CASSMGSGANVLTF. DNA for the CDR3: TGCGCCAGCAGCATGGGGTCTGGGGCCAACGTCCTGACTTTC. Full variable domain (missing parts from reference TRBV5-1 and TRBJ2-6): KAGVTQTPRYLIKTRGQQVTLSCSPISGHRSVSWYQQTPGQGLQFLFEYFSETQRNKGNFPGRFSGRQFSNSRSEMNVSTLELGDSALYLCASSMGSGANVLTFGAGSRLTVL.

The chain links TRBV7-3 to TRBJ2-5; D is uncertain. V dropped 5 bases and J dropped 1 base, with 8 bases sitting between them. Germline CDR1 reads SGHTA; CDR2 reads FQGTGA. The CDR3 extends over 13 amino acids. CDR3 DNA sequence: TGTGCCAGCAGCCCCGGGCCCCAAGAGACCCAGTACTTC. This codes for CASSPGPQETQYF. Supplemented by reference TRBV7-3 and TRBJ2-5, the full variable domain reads GAGVSQTPSNKVTEKGKYVELRCDPISGHTALYWYRQSLGQGPEFLIYFQGTGAADDSGLPNDRFFAVRPEGSVSTLKIQRTERGDSAVYLCASSPGPQETQYFGPGTRLLVL.

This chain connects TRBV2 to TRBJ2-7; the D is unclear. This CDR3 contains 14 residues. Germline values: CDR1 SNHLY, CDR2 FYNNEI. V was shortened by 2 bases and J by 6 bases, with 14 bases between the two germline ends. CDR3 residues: CASSEISQAREQYF. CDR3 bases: TGTGCCAGCAGTGAAATTAGTCAGGCGCGCGAGCAGTACTTC.

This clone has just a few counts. In DNA form, the CDR3 reads TGTGCCGTGACGACAGGGGAGGGAGGCTACACCTTC. Translation gives CAVTTGEGGYTF. The V and J genes are TRBV6-1 and TRBJ1-2, with TRBD1 identical over 8 bases. With V trimmed by 11 bases and J by 8 bases, 10 bases remained unmatched. This CDR3 contains 12 residues. Germline V lookup: CDR1 MNHNS, CDR2 SASEGT.